These 26 T cell receptor beta chains came from one sample sequenced in a study of blood T cell repertoires in COVID-19. Measured with immunoSEQ multiplex PCR; TCRdb has only the in-frame clones, and not every one. The repertoire holds 350,000 to 450,000 clones, with just under 90% as singletons. The specimen was PBMCs or T cells enriched from blood (not recorded which). These receptors were collected from a woman aged 25 to 39 who had recovered from COVID-19.

The chain employs TRBV16 and TRBJ1-1; a weak D match, TRBD1 (5 bases). Germline V lookup: CDR1 KGHSY, CDR2 FQNENV. This CDR3 region has 14 residues. V was shortened by 4 bases and J by 1 base, with 10 bases between the two germline ends. The CDR3 here is CASSLGHQNTEAFF. The CDR3 region has the DNA TGTGCCAGCAGCCTAGGACATCAGAACACTGAAGCTTTCTTT.

This clone turned up a few times. The V gene is TRBV10-3, the J gene TRBJ2-7; TRBD1 is a possible D gene (5 bases). The germline V gene encodes CDR1 ENHRY and CDR2 SYGVKD. There are 12 residues in the CDR3. The V end was cut by 2 bases, the J end by 8 bases, with 10 bases between. The CDR3, as DNA: TGTGCCATCAGTGAGGAGGACACGAAGCAGTACTTC. Translated, it gives CAISEEDTKQYF.

V gene TRBV7-9 combines with J gene TRBJ2-2, with D unresolved. The CDR3 contains 12 residues. Germline CDR1 is SEHNR and CDR2 is FQNEAQ (reference sequence). Trimming cost V 6 bases and J 4 bases, with 6 bases left between them. The CDR3 coding sequence is TGTGCCAGCAGTTACGGCACCGGGGAGCTGTTTTTT. Its protein is CASSYGTGELFF.

The genes are TRBV13 and TRBJ2-3; 8 positions match TRBD2. Per germline, CDR1 PRHDT and CDR2 FYEKMQ (reference sequence). This CDR3 has 16 residues. J lost 2 bases, V lost 0 bases, and 4 bases had no gene match. The CDR3 DNA reads as TGTGCCAGCAGCTTAGGACTAGCGGATTACACAGATACGCAGTATTTT. Protein sequence: CASSLGLADYTDTQYF.

V gene TRBV2 combines with J gene TRBJ2-1; 9 nucleotides agree with TRBD1. This CDR3 has 17 amino acids. Trimming removed 6 bases from V and 4 bases from J; junction bases left unmatched: 13. In germline, CDR1 is SNHLY, CDR2 FYNNEI. The CDR3 coding sequence is TGTGCCAGCAGACGAAGATTCACGGACAGGGGTTACAATGAGCAGTTCTTC. This gives the protein CASRRRFTDRGYNEQFF.

The genes are TRBV15 and TRBJ1-1; a possible D gene is TRBD1 (5 bases). The CDR3 totals 14 residues. Germline loops: CDR1 LNHNV, CDR2 YYDKDF (reference sequence). V was cut by 8 bases and J by 0 bases, with 13 bases left in between. The CDR3 DNA sequence: TGTGCCACCCGACAGAACCCGATGAACACTGAAGCTTTCTTT. Protein sequence: CATRQNPMNTEAFF.

V gene TRBV14 combines with J gene TRBJ1-2, with 7 bases fitting TRBD1. CDR1 SGHDN and CDR2 FVKESK come from the germline V gene. With V trimmed by 6 bases and J by 3 bases, 4 bases remained unmatched. CDR3 length equals 13 residues. The CDR3, as DNA: TGTGCCAGCAGGCGGGACAGCGACTATGGCTACACCTTC. Translated: CASRRDSDYGYTF.

This rearrangement joins TRBV6-4 to TRBJ2-3, with D perhaps TRBD1 (5 bases). The V end was cut by 6 bases, the J end by 1 base, with 8 bases between. Germline CDR1 is MRHNA and CDR2 is SNTAGT. This CDR3 is 13 amino acids long. This CDR3 is CASSPRGTDTQYF. DNA of the CDR3: TGTGCCAGCAGCCCCAGGGGCACAGATACGCAGTATTTT.

The chain carries TRBV27 and TRBJ2-2; the D gene is possibly TRBD2 (5 bases). Trimming shortened V by 8 bases and J by 2 bases, and 9 bases separated the two germline ends. CDR3 length: 13 residues. Germline V gives CDR1 MNHEY, CDR2 SMNVEV (reference sequence). CDR3 residues: CASGSGNTGELFF. The DNA for the CDR3 is TGTGCCAGCGGGAGTGGAAACACCGGGGAGCTGTTTTTT.

The chain links TRBV6-5 to TRBJ1-2, with 7 bases identical to TRBD1. The CDR3 consists of 16 residues. Germline V gives CDR1 MNHEY, CDR2 SVGAGI. V was clipped by 1 base and J by 7 bases; unmatched bases: 12. CDR3 sequence (DNA): TGTGCCAGCAGTTACTTTACCCTTCGAGGGGGCGGTGGCTACACCTTC. It yields the protein CASSYFTLRGGGGYTF.

V and J are TRBV7-8 and TRBJ1-5; 7 bases are shared with TRBD1. Germline V lookup: CDR1 SGHVS, CDR2 FQNEAQ. The CDR3 spans 13 residues. V shed 5 bases and J 6 bases; nucleotides not matched to a gene: 4. The CDR3, as DNA: TGTGCCAGCAGCAAAGACAGGGTTCAGCCCCAGCATTTT. Translation: CASSKDRVQPQHF.

The rearrangement joins TRBV19 to TRBJ1-3; perhaps TRBD1 as D (5 bases). Trimming stripped 5 bases from V and 0 bases from J, with 14 bases between. Germline CDR1 LNHDA, CDR2 SQIVND (reference sequence). This CDR3 comprises 16 residues. This CDR3 is CASSEGTGLSGNTIYF. In DNA form, the CDR3 reads TGTGCCAGTAGTGAGGGGACGGGACTCTCTGGAAACACCATATATTTT.

This sequence joins TRBV4-1 and TRBJ2-4; 7 bases are a match to TRBD1. With 3 bases clipped from V and 7 bases from J, the junction kept 3 bases outside the gene matches. CDR1 is MGHRA, CDR2 YSYEKL, per germline. The CDR3 consists of 13 residues. The CDR3 sequence: CASSQTGLNIQYF. CDR3 nucleotides: TGCGCCAGCAGCCAGACAGGGTTGAACATTCAGTACTTC.

The chain employs TRBV18 and TRBJ2-5, with TRBD1 as a possible D gene (5 bases). This CDR3 has 15 residues. Trimming cost V 7 bases and J 1 base, with 16 bases left between them. The germline CDR1 and CDR2 sequences are KGHSH and LQKENI. CDR3 DNA sequence: TGTGCCAGCTGTAGGGCCGGCAGGGCCCAAGAGACCCAGTACTTC. Its translation is CASCRAGRAQETQYF.

This chain uses TRBV12-3 or TRBV12-4 with TRBJ2-5, with D unclear. CDR3 length: 12 amino acids. Trimming removed 2 bases at V and 5 bases at J, with 6 bases between. CDR3: CASSLRDETQYF. The CDR3 bases are TGTGCCAGCAGTTTACGAGATGAGACCCAGTACTTC.

The CDR3 region has the DNA TGTGCCAGCAGTGAAATGCTGGGGGCCCAGCGGCTCACCGGGGAGCTGTTTTTT. Its translation: CASSEMLGAQRLTGELFF. The chain links TRBV6-1 to TRBJ2-2; D possibly corresponds to TRBD1 (6 bases). CDR3 length: 18 amino acids. V lost 2 bases, J lost 4 bases, and 20 bases lay in between. Germline lookup yields CDR1 MNHNS and CDR2 SASEGT.

Concerning this clone itself: Because the CDR3 is missing its conserved closing phenylalanine or tryptophan, this is likely a read error. The DNA is omitted, as the CDR3 cannot be located on it reliably, and the CDR3 follows TCRdb's listing. V gene TRBV9 combines with J gene TRBJ1-1. The CDR3 has 15 amino acids, counting both end residues. CDR1 SGDLS and CDR2 YYNGEE come from the germline V gene. CDR3 loop: CASSGGPRFSSGSVV.

The chain carries TRBV18 and TRBJ1-4, with unresolved D. The CDR3 covers 14 residues. Looked up from germline, CDR1 is KGHSH and CDR2 is LQKENI. V lost 3 bases to trimming and J lost 5 bases, with 10 bases between them. The CDR3 bases are TGTGCCAGCTCACCCGGGGTCGAGAATGAAAAACTGTTTTTT. Its protein is CASSPGVENEKLFF.

This chain connects TRBV5-4 to TRBJ2-5; D remains unclear. Germline loops: CDR1 SGHNT, CDR2 YYREEE (reference sequence). The CDR3 spans 13 residues. Trimming removed 4 bases from V and 5 bases from J, with 12 bases in between. The CDR3 sequence is CASSKFDGETQYF. DNA for the CDR3: TGTGCCAGCAGCAAATTCGACGGGGAGACCCAGTACTTC.

The chain carries TRBV19 and TRBJ2-7; 9 positions match TRBD1. Trimming at V came to 5 bases and at J to 2 bases, leaving 4 bases not matched to a gene. Per germline, CDR1 LNHDA and CDR2 SQIVND (reference sequence). CDR3 length: 14 residues. The CDR3 is CASSVGTGPYEQYF. The CDR3 DNA reads TGTGCCAGTAGTGTCGGGACAGGGCCCTACGAGCAGTACTTC.

This chain connects TRBV19 to TRBJ2-7, with a tentative D call TRBD2 (5 bases). This CDR3 has 14 residues. Germline loops: CDR1 LNHDA, CDR2 SQIVND (reference sequence). Trimming removed 3 bases from V and 2 bases from J, with 11 bases in between. The CDR3 loop is CASSIREPPYEQYF. CDR3 DNA sequence: TGTGCCAGTAGTATCCGGGAACCCCCCTACGAGCAGTACTTC. Together with reference TRBV19 and TRBJ2-7, the CDR3 gives the full variable domain: DGGITQSPKYLFRKEGQNVTLSCEQNLNHDAMYWYRQDPGQGLRLIYYSQIVNDFQKGDIAEGYSVSREKKESFPLTVTSAQKNPTAFYLCASSIREPPYEQYFGPGTRLTVT.

The gene calls are TRBV7-9 and TRBJ2-5; a possible D gene is TRBD1 (5 bases). Trimming cost V 5 bases and J 5 bases, with 12 bases left between them. Germline V gene data show CDR1 as SEHNR and CDR2 as FQNEAQ (reference sequence). CDR3 length equals 13 residues. CDR3 residues: CASSPPAGETQYF. CDR3 DNA: TGTGCCAGCAGCCCCCCGGCAGGGGAGACCCAGTACTTC.

The chain links TRBV28 to TRBJ2-7, with D hard to call. Trimming removed 4 bases at V and 2 bases at J, with 9 bases between. This CDR3 region has 13 residues. Per germline, CDR1 MDHEN and CDR2 SYDVKM. CDR3 sequence (DNA): TGTGCCAGCAGTTCCTTTGAGACCTACGAGCAGTACTTC. Translated: CASSSFETYEQYF.

DNA for the CDR3: TGTGCCAGCAGCCCGAGACAGGGGGCGACTACCGGGGAGCTGTTTTTT. This translates into CASSPRQGATTGELFF. This chain connects TRBV5-4 to TRBJ2-2, with 10 bases matching TRBD1. CDR1 is SGHNT, CDR2 YYREEE, per germline (reference sequence). With V trimmed by 4 bases and J by 5 bases, 8 bases remained unmatched. This CDR3 spans 16 amino acids.

A word on this clone: The identical CDR3 is also encoded by other nucleotide sequences in the sample. This chain links TRBV7-3 with TRBJ2-2; D gene ambiguous. CDR1 is SGHTA, CDR2 FQGTGA, per germline. This CDR3 has 12 amino acids. V was clipped by 5 bases and J by 5 bases, with 6 bases between them. The CDR3 sequence is CASSPSTGELFF. CDR3 DNA sequence: TGTGCCAGCAGCCCCTCTACCGGGGAGCTGTTTTTT.

V is TRBV11-2 and J is TRBJ2-1; 12 nucleotides agree with TRBD2. The CDR3 is 17 residues long. Unmatched junction bases numbered 7, after V lost 1 base and J lost 6 bases. Germline V gives CDR1 SGHAT, CDR2 FQNNGV. CDR3 sequence: CASSLGRLAGVVNEQFF. The CDR3 DNA reads TGTGCCAGCAGCTTAGGTCGACTAGCGGGAGTGGTCAATGAGCAGTTCTTC.